A single sample is the source of the 10 T cell receptor beta chains below, sequenced in a study of CD8 T cells in ankylosing spondylitis. Study-wide results and caveats: About 8 highly homologous variants made up a TCR beta motif that seemed to typify ankylosing spondylitis blood.

TCRdb itself ran the 5' RACE reads through MiXCR, one entry per CDR3 protein. The sample lists 750,000 to 850,000 distinct CDR3 sequences, 12% occurring once. No antigens are known for them. Sequencing was carried out using blood, either unsorted or a sorted T cell fraction (not recorded which). Receptors were obtained from a male donor with ankylosing spondylitis.

This clonotype was counted between two and nine times. One end of the junction varies from germline; a read error may be responsible. V is TRBV6-5 and J is TRBJ2-7; weak D call: TRBD2 (6 bases). Germline loops: CDR1 MNHEY, CDR2 SVGAGI. The CDR3 contains 11 residues. The CDR3 here is CAAQGLYQQYF. The CDR3 bases are TGTGCCGCCCAGGGACTCTACCAGCAGTACTTC.

J is TRBJ2-1 and V is TRBV6-5; unclear D gene. The CDR3 extends over 14 amino acids. Trimming shortened V by 2 bases and J by 0 bases, and 5 bases separated the two germline ends. Germline CDR1 is MNHEY and CDR2 is SVGAGI. CDR3: CASSYGDSYNEQFF. The DNA of the CDR3 is TGTGCCAGCAGTTACGGGGACTCCTACAATGAGCAGTTCTTC.

In its sample, this clonotype was seen many times. V is TRBV12-3 or TRBV12-4 and J is TRBJ1-1; D not certain. V was trimmed by 2 bases and J by 3 bases, leaving 10 bases between them. This CDR3 region has 14 residues. The CDR3 loop is CASSLRVGYTEAFF. In nucleotides, the CDR3 is TGTGCCAGCAGTTTACGTGTGGGTTACACTGAAGCTTTCTTT.

The chain combines TRBV25-1 with TRBJ1-1; TRBD1 matches 9 bases. After removal of 6 bases from V and 4 bases from J, the junction contained 0 bases not matched to a gene. The length of the CDR3 is 12 residues. From germline, CDR1 is MGHDK and CDR2 SYGVNS. In nucleotides, the CDR3 is TGTGCCAGCAGACAGGGGGCCACTGAAGCTTTCTTT. The encoded protein is CASRQGATEAFF. Full variable domain (missing parts from reference TRBV25-1 and TRBJ1-1): EADIYQTPRYLVIGTGKKITLECSQTMGHDKMYWYQQDPGMELHLIHYSYGVNSTEKGDLSSESTVSRIRTEHFPLTLESARPSHTSQYLCASRQGATEAFFGQGTRLTVV.

This clonotype came up many times. For the CDR3, the DNA is TGTGCCAGCAGCGTAGCAGGGTCCTATAATTCACCCCTCCACTTT. Residues: CASSVAGSYNSPLHF. The V and J genes are TRBV9 and TRBJ1-6; weak D call: TRBD1 (5 bases). Germline CDR1 and CDR2: SGDLS and YYNGEE. This CDR3 contains 15 residues. Trimming cost V 0 bases and J 1 base, with 5 bases left between them. The full variable domain, in which reference TRBV9 and TRBJ1-6 provide the parts outside the CDR3, is DSGVTQTPKHLITATGQRVTLRCSPRSGDLSVYWYQQSLDQGLQFLIQYYNGEERAKGNILERFSAQQFPDLHSELNLSSLELGDSALYFCASSVAGSYNSPLHFGNGTRLTVT.

This chain joins TRBV20-1 and TRBJ1-2; D may be TRBD1 (5 bases). The ends were cut back, 4 bases at V and 4 bases at J, with 13 bases in the middle. CDR1 is DFQATT and CDR2 is SNEGSKA in the germline V gene (reference sequence). The CDR3 has 13 amino acids. This CDR3 reads CSAKQEILYGYTF. In DNA, the CDR3 is TGCAGTGCTAAACAGGAGATACTCTATGGCTACACCTTC.

This clonotype was found a few times. V and J are TRBV9 and TRBJ2-1; D is perhaps TRBD2 (6 bases). V gave up 4 bases and J gave up 7 bases, with 21 bases separating them. CDR3 length equals 16 residues. CDR1 is SGDLS, CDR2 YYNGEE, per germline. CDR3 coding DNA: TGTGCCAGCAGCACCGGAGGGGCCGCTGTCTATAATGAGCAGTTCTTC. Its protein product is CASSTGGAAVYNEQFF.

This clonotype was observed a handful of times. The chain couples TRBV7-2 to TRBJ1-4; a possible D gene is TRBD1 (5 bases). V lost 1 base and J 8 bases, leaving 14 bases between the germline ends. The germline CDR1 and CDR2 sequences are SGHTA and FQGNSA. This CDR3 has 15 amino acids. CDR3 nucleotide sequence: TGTGCCAGCAGCTTAGGCAGGGTCGGAGGGGAAAAACTGTTTTTT. Translation gives CASSLGRVGGEKLFF.

This clonotype showed up many times. This rearrangement joins TRBV6-5 to TRBJ2-7; no clear D gene. The CDR3 length is 13 residues. The V and J ends lost 0 bases and 3 bases respectively, with 6 bases between them. The germline gives CDR1 MNHEY, CDR2 SVGAGI. The CDR3 sequence is CASSYSSSYEQYF. In nucleotides, the CDR3 is TGTGCCAGCAGTTACTCGAGCAGCTACGAGCAGTACTTC.

Only a few counts were recorded for this clonotype. This chain connects TRBV7-2 to TRBJ1-1; perhaps TRBD1 as D (5 bases). The germline V gene has CDR1 SGHTA and CDR2 FQGNSA. Trimming stripped 1 base from V and 5 bases from J, with 20 bases between. CDR3 length equals 17 residues. The chain's CDR3 is CASSLGGAGMVRTEAFF. In DNA form, the CDR3 reads TGTGCCAGCAGCTTAGGCGGGGCGGGGATGGTGAGGACTGAAGCTTTCTTT.